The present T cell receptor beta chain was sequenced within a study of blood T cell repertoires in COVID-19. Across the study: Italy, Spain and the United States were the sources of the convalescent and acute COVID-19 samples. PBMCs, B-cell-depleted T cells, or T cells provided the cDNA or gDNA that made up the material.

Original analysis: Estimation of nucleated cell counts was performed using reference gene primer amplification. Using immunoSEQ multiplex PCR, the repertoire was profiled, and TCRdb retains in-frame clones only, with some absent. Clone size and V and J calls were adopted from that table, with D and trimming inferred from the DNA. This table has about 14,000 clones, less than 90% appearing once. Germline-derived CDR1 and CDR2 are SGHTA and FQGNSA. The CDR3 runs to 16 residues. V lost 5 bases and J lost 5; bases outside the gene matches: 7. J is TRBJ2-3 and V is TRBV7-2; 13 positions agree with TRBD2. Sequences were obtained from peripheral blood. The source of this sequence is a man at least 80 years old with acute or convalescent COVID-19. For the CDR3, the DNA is TGTGCCAGCAGCCTAAGGACTAGCGGGAGAGGAGATACGCAGTATTTT. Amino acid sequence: CASSLRTSGRGDTQYF.